Shown below are 17 T cell receptor beta chains from a single sample sequenced in a study of spatial heterogeneity in lung cancer (dated 2019 in TCRdb). Overall results and qualifications from the work: The tumor nonsynonymous mutation count correlated with the number of expanded intratumoral alpha and beta TCRs.

Receptor libraries were prepared by 5' RACE. The data were produced on a NextSeq 500. TCRdb passed the public sequencing reads through fastp at Q25 and MiXCR, retaining productive beta sequences. Duplicate CDR3 protein sequences are folded into a single record with the most common DNA and genes. The sample includes about 100,000 distinct CDR3 sequences, with around 4.8% observed a single time. Together, the top ten hold 21% of the sample. The time point label, read with the paper, signifies: sample taken at primary tumor resection. Their recognized antigens are unknown. Sequenced material: lung tumor tissue, taken at surgery. The origin of the receptors is a male donor with early-stage non-small cell lung cancer.

This clonotype was recorded many times. The rearrangement joins TRBV20-1 to TRBJ2-1; 11 nucleotides line up with TRBD2. With V trimmed by 1 base and J by 6 bases, 5 bases remained unmatched. CDR1 and CDR2 from the germline V gene are DFQATT and SNEGSKA (reference sequence). The CDR3 consists of 15 residues. The CDR3 nucleotides read TGCAGTGCTAGAGGAACGCTAGCGGGAGGCAATGAGCAGTTCTTC. Translating it yields CSARGTLAGGNEQFF.

The rearrangement joins TRBV27 to TRBJ2-5; D perhaps matches TRBD2 (6 bases). This CDR3 spans 14 amino acids. With 7 bases removed from V and 2 bases from J, the gap between germline ends came to 14 bases. Germline V gives CDR1 MNHEY, CDR2 SMNVEV (reference sequence). Here the CDR3 reads CASKTLGRQETQYF. In DNA, the CDR3 is TGTGCCAGCAAAACCTTAGGGAGGCAAGAGACCCAGTACTTC.

This clonotype turned up a few times. V gene TRBV20-1 combines with J gene TRBJ2-1; possibly TRBD2 for D (5 bases). Germline V gene lookup returns CDR1 DFQATT and CDR2 SNEGSKA (reference sequence). The CDR3 is 14 amino acids. V was clipped by 0 bases and J by 6 bases, with 12 bases between them. CDR3 region: CSARDPAGINEQFF. The CDR3 DNA follows: TGCAGTGCTAGAGATCCGGCGGGTATCAATGAGCAGTTCTTC.

This clonotype has more than one count but fewer than ten. The gene calls are TRBV4-1 and TRBJ2-7; 10 nucleotides align to TRBD2. J lost 2 bases, V lost 1 base, and 5 bases had no gene match. The CDR3 covers 16 residues. Germline CDR1 is MGHRA and CDR2 is YSYEKL. The CDR3 DNA reads TGCGCCAGCAGCCAAGCACTCCTAGCGGGAGCCTACGAGCAGTACTTC. It is translated as CASSQALLAGAYEQYF.

There are many counts of this clonotype. This chain connects TRBV28 to TRBJ2-7; a possible D gene is TRBD2 (6 bases). Trimming removed 6 bases from V and 7 bases from J, with 25 bases in between. The CDR3 is made up of 16 amino acids. Germline loops: CDR1 MDHEN, CDR2 SYDVKM. The CDR3: CASSSGTLPSVEEQYF. The DNA of the CDR3 is TGTGCCAGCAGCTCCGGGACTCTCCCCTCTGTTGAAGAGCAGTACTTC.

This clonotype was recorded at least ten times. The chain uses TRBV20-1 and TRBJ2-7; D is ambiguous. Trimming took 0 bases from V and 3 from J, leaving 12 bases between them. There are 14 residues in the CDR3. CDR1 and CDR2 (germline): DFQATT, SNEGSKA (reference sequence). In nucleotides, the CDR3 is TGCAGTGCTAGAGATCTTGGGCTGAACTACGAGCAGTACTTC. Its protein is CSARDLGLNYEQYF.

The sample holds many counts of this clonotype. CDR3: CASSFLDHGELFF. The DNA for the CDR3 is TGTGCCAGCAGTTTTTTGGATCACGGGGAGCTGTTTTTT. The chain recombines TRBV12-3 or TRBV12-4 with TRBJ2-2; D uncertain. Trimming cost V 3 bases and J 7 bases, with 9 bases left between them. The CDR3 has 13 residues.

This clonotype showed up many times. The rearrangement joins TRBV5-1 to TRBJ1-2, with D possibly being TRBD1 (5 bases). V shed 0 bases and J shed 4 bases, with 7 bases lying between them. This CDR3 region has 13 residues. Per germline, CDR1 SGHRS and CDR2 YFSETQ. Written as DNA, the CDR3 is TGCGCCAGCAGCTTGGTTGGGGGCTATGGCTACACCTTC. Protein sequence: CASSLVGGYGYTF.

The V call is TRBV12-3 or TRBV12-4, the J call TRBJ2-3; 9 nucleotides line up with TRBD1. CDR3 length equals 11 residues. The J segment lost 11 bases and the V segment lost 6 bases, leaving 3 bases of the junction unmatched. CDR3 sequence reads: CASRDRGLQYF. The CDR3 region has the DNA TGTGCCAGCAGAGACAGGGGGTTGCAGTATTTT.

This clonotype was picked up many times. The gene calls are TRBV27 and TRBJ2-7, with D unresolved. The CDR3 totals 15 residues. With 3 bases removed from V and 2 bases from J, the gap between germline ends came to 14 bases. The germline gives CDR1 MNHEY, CDR2 SMNVEV (reference sequence). The DNA for the CDR3 is TGTGCCAGCAGTTTGTGGGCCCCTCCACCCTACGAGCAGTACTTC. Translating it yields CASSLWAPPPYEQYF.

This clonotype was recorded many times. V and J are TRBV2 and TRBJ2-2; possibly TRBD1 for D (5 bases). V was cut by 7 bases and J by 1 base, with 13 bases left in between. The CDR3 is 15 residues long. Germline values: CDR1 SNHLY, CDR2 FYNNEI. The CDR3 nucleotides are TGTGCCAGCACCCCGGACACCGAGAACACCGGGGAGCTGTTTTTT. Its translation is CASTPDTENTGELFF. The full variable domain, with the rest looked up from reference TRBV2 and TRBJ2-2, is EPEVTQTPSHQVTQMGQEVILRCVPISNHLYFYWYRQILGQKVEFLVSFYNNEISEKSEIFDDQFSVERPDGSNFTLKIRSTKLEDSAMYFCASTPDTENTGELFFGEGSRLTVL.

In this sample, this clonotype turned up many times. The rearrangement joins TRBV11-2 to TRBJ2-1, with unresolved D. Germline V gene sequence: CDR1 SGHAT, CDR2 FQNNGV. The V gene lost 5 bases and the J gene lost 4 bases, with 15 bases spanning the gap. The CDR3 totals 15 residues. The CDR3 nucleotides are TGTGCCAGCAGCCAACCGGGCAGAATTTACAATGAGCAGTTCTTC. This codes for CASSQPGRIYNEQFF.

This clonotype was counted at least ten times. The V gene is TRBV7-9, the J gene TRBJ2-7; no definite D call. V lost 5 bases and J 1 base, leaving 12 bases between the germline ends. CDR1 SEHNR and CDR2 FQNEAQ come from the germline V gene (reference sequence). The CDR3 has 14 amino acids. The chain's CDR3 is CASSPTVHSYEQYF. The CDR3 coding sequence is TGTGCCAGCAGCCCGACCGTGCATTCCTACGAGCAGTACTTC.

This clonotype has ten or more counts. The rearrangement joins TRBV20-1 to TRBJ2-7, with D possibly TRBD2 on 6 matching bases. The CDR3 totals 15 residues. V lost 2 bases and J lost 0, with 14 bases in between. CDR1 and CDR2 from the germline V gene are DFQATT and SNEGSKA (reference sequence). CDR3 coding DNA: TGCAGTGCTAGAAATTTCGCGGGGAGCTCCTACGAGCAGTACTTC. As protein: CSARNFAGSSYEQYF.

This clonotype was observed at least ten times. The V call is TRBV6-5, the J call TRBJ2-7; 8 bases agree with TRBD2. The ends lost 8 bases at V and 3 bases at J; junction bases unmatched: 9. This CDR3 has 14 residues. CDR1 MNHEY and CDR2 SVGAGI come from the germline V gene. CDR3 region: CASGGSGSDYEQYF. The CDR3 DNA reads as TGTGCCAGCGGTGGGAGCGGGAGTGACTACGAGCAGTACTTC.

This clonotype was counted many times. The rearrangement links TRBV6-6 to TRBJ1-5; a weak D match, TRBD1 (6 bases). V lost 4 bases and J 4 bases, leaving 11 bases between the germline ends. The CDR3 is made up of 14 amino acids. Germline loops: CDR1 MNHNY, CDR2 SVGAGI (reference sequence). CDR3 bases: TGTGCCAGCAGTTGGTCAGGGGAAAATCAGCCCCAGCATTTT. It encodes CASSWSGENQPQHF.

Details on this clonotype: A much larger clone lies a single base off, so this may be a read error. This rearrangement joins TRBV28 to TRBJ2-1; maybe TRBD1 (5 bases). The CDR3 contains 14 residues. Trimming took off 7 bases at V and 5 bases at J, with 15 bases between the two ends. Germline-derived CDR1 and CDR2 are MDHEN and SYDVKM. The CDR3 loop reads CASNQGQPHNEQFF. The CDR3 bases are TGTGCCAGCAACCAGGGCCAGCCCCACAATGAGCAGTTCTTC. The whole variable domain, filled in from reference TRBV28 and TRBJ2-1, reads DVKVTQSSRYLVKRTGEKVFLECVQDMDHENMFWYRQDPGLGLRLIYFSYDVKMKEKGDIPEGYSVSREKKERFSLILESASTNQTSMYLCASNQGQPHNEQFFGPGTRLTVL.